This T cell receptor (beta chain) was retrieved from a study of early T cells in non-severe SARS-CoV-2 infection. A single record per CDR3 protein comes from TCRdb applying MiXCR to the 5' RACE reads. Found here are about 36,000 distinct CDR3 sequences, 5% to 6% of them singletons; the top ten hold around 27%. CDR3 size: 14 residues. Germline assignment: CDR1 SQVTM and CDR2 ANQGSEA. V lost 4 bases and J lost 5; bases outside the gene matches: 7. The sequenced sample was whole blood. J is TRBJ2-5 and V is TRBV29-1; 10 bases line up with TRBD2. The sequence was collected from an adult who was a healthcare worker with PCR-confirmed SARS-CoV-2 infection or an uninfected control (not recorded which). The CDR3: CSVGAPSGSETQYF. The CDR3 DNA reads as TGCAGCGTTGGGGCCCCTAGCGGGAGTGAGACCCAGTACTTC.